A selection of T cell receptor beta chains follows, all from one sample in a study of monozygotic twins with inflammatory bowel disease. TCRdb re-called the 5' RACE reads; one entry per CDR3 protein, DNA not given. The sample totals roughly 160,000 distinct CDR3 sequences. Material: blood. The receptors originated from a human donor with ulcerative colitis or Crohn's disease, or a healthy co-twin of an affected twin (not recorded which). The CDR3 runs from the conserved cysteine through the conserved F or W. Each record gives: CDR3 protein, V gene, J gene.

CDR3 protein: CSATTGPYEQYF
V gene: TRBV20-1
J gene: TRBJ2-7

CDR3 protein: CASSPGHPGEQFF
V gene: TRBV27
J gene: TRBJ2-1

CDR3 protein: CASSLGRSVSGNTIYF
V gene: TRBV5-4
J gene: TRBJ1-3

CDR3 protein: CASRSGTGNDEQYF
V gene: TRBV5-1
J gene: TRBJ2-7

CDR3 protein: CASRPGTGVSEQYF
V gene: TRBV6-1
J gene: TRBJ2-7

CDR3 protein: CASLGTESSYNSPLHF
V gene: TRBV13
J gene: TRBJ1-6

CDR3 protein: CASSSQGIVYTF
V gene: TRBV11-2
J gene: TRBJ1-2

CDR3 protein: CASSLYRDRKETQYF
V gene: TRBV12-3/TRBV12-4
J gene: TRBJ2-5

CDR3 protein: CASSLQGIKDEQFF
V gene: TRBV5-6
J gene: TRBJ2-1

CDR3 protein: CASSERGEDETQYF
V gene: TRBV3-1
J gene: TRBJ2-5

CDR3 protein: CASSLGDSEAFF
V gene: TRBV5-1
J gene: TRBJ1-1

CDR3 protein: CASSYSRQRQGNYEQYF
V gene: TRBV6-2/TRBV6-3
J gene: TRBJ2-7

CDR3 protein: CSVEDWETAYEQYF
V gene: TRBV29-1
J gene: TRBJ2-7

CDR3 protein: CASSQGGFGPQHF
V gene: TRBV14
J gene: TRBJ1-5

CDR3 protein: CSAGGGGNQPQHF
V gene: TRBV20-1
J gene: TRBJ1-5

CDR3 protein: CASSHKLAANTGELFF
V gene: TRBV5-6
J gene: TRBJ2-2

CDR3 protein: CSAPGRRLGYEQYF
V gene: TRBV20-1
J gene: TRBJ2-7

CDR3 protein: CSARRAGELFF
V gene: TRBV20-1
J gene: TRBJ2-2

CDR3 protein: CAWSDRGWDTEAFF
V gene: TRBV30
J gene: TRBJ1-1

CDR3 protein: CASSQTSTNTGELFF
V gene: TRBV19
J gene: TRBJ2-2

CDR3 protein: CASSTGSGANVLTF
V gene: TRBV6-1
J gene: TRBJ2-6

CDR3 protein: CASSQAAGPDTQYF
V gene: TRBV4-3
J gene: TRBJ2-3

CDR3 protein: CASSASGSPNNEQFF
V gene: TRBV7-6
J gene: TRBJ2-1

CDR3 protein: CAWAGTSGTDIQYF
V gene: TRBV30
J gene: TRBJ2-4

CDR3 protein: CASSLGQSPYEQYF
V gene: TRBV5-1
J gene: TRBJ2-7

CDR3 protein: CASSRGGSSSYNEQFF
V gene: TRBV5-4
J gene: TRBJ2-1

CDR3 protein: CAGSYDGRVTGELFF
V gene: TRBV6-2/TRBV6-3
J gene: TRBJ2-2

CDR3 protein: CASSLRDRVDSPLHF
V gene: TRBV27
J gene: TRBJ1-6

CDR3 protein: CAISESLLNTEAFF
V gene: TRBV10-3
J gene: TRBJ1-1

CDR3 protein: CSASHIMSTEAFF
V gene: TRBV20-1
J gene: TRBJ1-1

CDR3 protein: CASSLVGLAAGETQYF
V gene: TRBV5-1
J gene: TRBJ2-5

CDR3 protein: CASRPYPGLWGTEAFF
V gene: TRBV12-2
J gene: TRBJ1-1

CDR3 protein: CAISRQGTNEKLFF
V gene: TRBV10-3
J gene: TRBJ1-4

CDR3 protein: CSARRGGGGYQETQYF
V gene: TRBV20-1
J gene: TRBJ2-5

CDR3 protein: CASSSQIRGIGLNEQYF
V gene: TRBV27
J gene: TRBJ2-7

CDR3 protein: CSAQRNEKLFF
V gene: TRBV20-1
J gene: TRBJ1-4

CDR3 protein: CASSLVQVEAHEQYF
V gene: TRBV7-2
J gene: TRBJ2-7

CDR3 protein: CASSPAQEGVGGYTF
V gene: TRBV18
J gene: TRBJ1-2

CDR3 protein: CASSTVEPGELFF
V gene: TRBV10-1
J gene: TRBJ2-2

CDR3 protein: CASSPTDRVAVNEQFF
V gene: TRBV5-5
J gene: TRBJ2-1

CDR3 protein: CASSQDRQLFNEKLFF
V gene: TRBV4-1
J gene: TRBJ1-4

CDR3 protein: CSASSGTAQETQYF
V gene: TRBV20-1
J gene: TRBJ2-5

CDR3 protein: CASSGVGGDEQFF
V gene: TRBV9
J gene: TRBJ2-1

CDR3 protein: CSALRLGDLYEQYF
V gene: TRBV20-1
J gene: TRBJ2-7

CDR3 protein: CASSRGQGALVAFF
V gene: TRBV27
J gene: TRBJ1-1

CDR3 protein: CASSISDTQYF
V gene: TRBV19
J gene: TRBJ2-3

CDR3 protein: CASSPRGRDEQYF
V gene: TRBV28
J gene: TRBJ2-7

CDR3 protein: CASSLGDRVDSPLHF
V gene: TRBV5-1
J gene: TRBJ1-6

CDR3 protein: CASSLNRARGNTIYF
V gene: TRBV7-8
J gene: TRBJ1-3

CDR3 protein: CASSLSGDGNTIYF
V gene: TRBV5-1
J gene: TRBJ1-3

CDR3 protein: CASSPQGAWDQPQHF
V gene: TRBV18
J gene: TRBJ1-5

CDR3 protein: CASSLRDVGNTIYF
V gene: TRBV7-9
J gene: TRBJ1-3

CDR3 protein: CASSFRGLNQPQHF
V gene: TRBV28
J gene: TRBJ1-5

CDR3 protein: CSATKDGRIQLHSYEQYF
V gene: TRBV20-1
J gene: TRBJ2-7

CDR3 protein: CSVGSPGHSNSYEQYF
V gene: TRBV29-1
J gene: TRBJ2-7

CDR3 protein: CSSELQYTQYF
V gene: TRBV29-1
J gene: TRBJ2-3